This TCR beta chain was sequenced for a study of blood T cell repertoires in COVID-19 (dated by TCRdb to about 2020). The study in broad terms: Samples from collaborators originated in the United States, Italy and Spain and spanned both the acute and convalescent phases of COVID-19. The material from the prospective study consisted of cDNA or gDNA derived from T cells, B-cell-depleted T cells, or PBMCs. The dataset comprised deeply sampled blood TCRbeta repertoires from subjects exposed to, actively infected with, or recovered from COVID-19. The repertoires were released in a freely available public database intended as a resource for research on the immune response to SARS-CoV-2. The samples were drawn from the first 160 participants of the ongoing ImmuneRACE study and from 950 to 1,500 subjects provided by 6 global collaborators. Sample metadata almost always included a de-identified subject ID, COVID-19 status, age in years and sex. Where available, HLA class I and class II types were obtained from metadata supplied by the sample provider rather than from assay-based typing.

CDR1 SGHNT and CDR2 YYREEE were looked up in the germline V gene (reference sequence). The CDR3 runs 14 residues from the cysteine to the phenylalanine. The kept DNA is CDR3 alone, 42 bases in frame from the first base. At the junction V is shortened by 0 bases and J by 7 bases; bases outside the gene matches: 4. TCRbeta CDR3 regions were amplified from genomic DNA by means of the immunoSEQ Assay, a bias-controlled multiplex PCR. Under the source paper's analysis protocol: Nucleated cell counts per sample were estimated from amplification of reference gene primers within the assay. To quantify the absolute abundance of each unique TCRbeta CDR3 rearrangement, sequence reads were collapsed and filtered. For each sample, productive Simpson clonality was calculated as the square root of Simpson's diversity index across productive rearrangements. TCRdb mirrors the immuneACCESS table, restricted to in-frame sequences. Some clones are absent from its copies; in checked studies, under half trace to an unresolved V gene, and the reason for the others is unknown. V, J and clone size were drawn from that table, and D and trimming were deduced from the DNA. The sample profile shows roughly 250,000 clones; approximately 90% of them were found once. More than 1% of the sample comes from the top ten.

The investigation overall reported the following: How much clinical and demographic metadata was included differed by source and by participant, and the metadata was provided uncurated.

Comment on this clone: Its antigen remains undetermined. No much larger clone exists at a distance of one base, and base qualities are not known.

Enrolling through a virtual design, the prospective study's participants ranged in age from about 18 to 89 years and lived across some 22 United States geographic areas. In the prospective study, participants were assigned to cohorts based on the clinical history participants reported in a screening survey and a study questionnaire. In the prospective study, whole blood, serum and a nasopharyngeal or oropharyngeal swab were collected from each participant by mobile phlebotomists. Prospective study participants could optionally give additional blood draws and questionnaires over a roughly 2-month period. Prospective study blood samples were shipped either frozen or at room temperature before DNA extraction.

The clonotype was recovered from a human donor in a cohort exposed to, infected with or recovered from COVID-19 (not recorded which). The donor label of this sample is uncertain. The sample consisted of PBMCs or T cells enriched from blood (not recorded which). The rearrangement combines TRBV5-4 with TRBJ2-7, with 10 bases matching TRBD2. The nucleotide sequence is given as TGTGCCAGCAGCTTGGTCCTAGCGGGGGATGAGCAGTACTTC. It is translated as CASSLVLAGDEQYF.